These 2 T cell receptor beta chains were all obtained from the same sample, sequenced in a study of blood T cell repertoires in COVID-19. The method was immunoSEQ multiplex PCR; TCRdb's version includes in-frame clones alone and lacks a portion of them. The repertoire has under 12,000 clones, about 87% of them found once; the top ten carry over 4.5%. Sequenced input: peripheral blood. The receptor source for this set is a human donor in a cohort sampled during active COVID-19.

The rearrangement links TRBV12-3 or TRBV12-4 to TRBJ2-7, with D possibly TRBD2 on 6 matching bases. The CDR3 length is 12 residues. Trimming shortened V by 4 bases and J by 6 bases, and 10 bases separated the two germline ends. The CDR3 loop is CASSSRGGEQYF. CDR3 bases: TGTGCCAGCAGTTCCCGGGGAGGCGAGCAGTACTTC.

This clone was counted between two and nine times. J is TRBJ2-3 and V is TRBV7-9; the D gene is possibly TRBD2 (5 bases). The ends were cut back, 5 bases at V and 0 bases at J, with 15 bases in the middle. The CDR3 sequence is 16 residues long. Germline V gives CDR1 SEHNR, CDR2 FQNEAQ (reference sequence). The CDR3 coding sequence is TGTGCCAGCAGCCGTATACTAGGCACGAGCACAGATACGCAGTATTTT. It specifies CASSRILGTSTDTQYF.